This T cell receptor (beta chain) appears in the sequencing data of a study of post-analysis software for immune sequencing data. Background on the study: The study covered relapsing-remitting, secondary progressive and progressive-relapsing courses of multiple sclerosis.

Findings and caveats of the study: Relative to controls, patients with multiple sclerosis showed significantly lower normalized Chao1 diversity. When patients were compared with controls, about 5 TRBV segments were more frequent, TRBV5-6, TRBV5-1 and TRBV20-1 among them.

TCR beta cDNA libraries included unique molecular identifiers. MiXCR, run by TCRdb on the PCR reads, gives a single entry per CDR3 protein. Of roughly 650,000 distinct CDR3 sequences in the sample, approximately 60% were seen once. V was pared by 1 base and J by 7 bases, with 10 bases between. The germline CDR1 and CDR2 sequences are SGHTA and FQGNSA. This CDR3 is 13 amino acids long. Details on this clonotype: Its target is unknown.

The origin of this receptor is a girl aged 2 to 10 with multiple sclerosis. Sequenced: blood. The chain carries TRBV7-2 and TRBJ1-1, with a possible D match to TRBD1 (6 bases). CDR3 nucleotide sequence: TGTGCCAGCAGCTTAGGGGGGGCCCTTGAAGCTTTCTTT. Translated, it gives CASSLGGALEAFF.